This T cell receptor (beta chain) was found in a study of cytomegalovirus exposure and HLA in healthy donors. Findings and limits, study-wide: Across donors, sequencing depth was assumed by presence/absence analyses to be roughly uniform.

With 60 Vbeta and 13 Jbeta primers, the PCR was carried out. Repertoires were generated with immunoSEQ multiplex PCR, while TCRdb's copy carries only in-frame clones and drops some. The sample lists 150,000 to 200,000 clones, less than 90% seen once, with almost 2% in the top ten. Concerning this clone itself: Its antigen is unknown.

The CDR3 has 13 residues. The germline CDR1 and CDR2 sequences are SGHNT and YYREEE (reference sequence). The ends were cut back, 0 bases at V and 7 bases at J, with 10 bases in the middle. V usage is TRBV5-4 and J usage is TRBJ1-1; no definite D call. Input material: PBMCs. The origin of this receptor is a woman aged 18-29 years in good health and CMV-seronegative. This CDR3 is CASSLEDWDEAFF. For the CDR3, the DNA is TGTGCCAGCAGCTTGGAGGACTGGGATGAAGCTTTCTTT.